This TCR beta chain was profiled in a study of control samples from healthy donors and cancer patients. This CDR3 contains 15 residues. Germline assignment: CDR1 SGHNT and CDR2 YENEEA. V trimming: 11 bases; J trimming: 3 bases; junction bases outside the gene matches: 10. The method was immunoSEQ multiplex PCR; TCRdb's version includes in-frame clones alone and lacks a portion of them. The table includes around 180,000 clones, 75% to 95% detected once. The sequencing sample was made of blood. The chain has TRBV11-3 and TRBJ1-2, with TRBD1 identical over 12 bases. This clonotype was obtained from a middle-aged woman in good health. The CDR3 region has the DNA TGTGCCTTACTATGGGGACAGGGGGCTGACTATGGCTACACCTTC. Protein sequence: CALLWGQGADYGYTF.